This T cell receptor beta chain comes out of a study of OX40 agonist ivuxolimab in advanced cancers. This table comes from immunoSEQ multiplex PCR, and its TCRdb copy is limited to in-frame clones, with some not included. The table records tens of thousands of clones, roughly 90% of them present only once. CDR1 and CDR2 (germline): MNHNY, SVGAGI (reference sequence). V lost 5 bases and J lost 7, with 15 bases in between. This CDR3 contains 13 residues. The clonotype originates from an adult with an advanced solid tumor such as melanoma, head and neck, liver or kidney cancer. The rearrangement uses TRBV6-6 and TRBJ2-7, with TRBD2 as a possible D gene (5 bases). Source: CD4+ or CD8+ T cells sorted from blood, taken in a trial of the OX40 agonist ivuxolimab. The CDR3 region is CASSLDGPGEQYF. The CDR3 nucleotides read TGTGCCAGCAGTCTCGACGGCCCGGGGGAGCAGTACTTC.